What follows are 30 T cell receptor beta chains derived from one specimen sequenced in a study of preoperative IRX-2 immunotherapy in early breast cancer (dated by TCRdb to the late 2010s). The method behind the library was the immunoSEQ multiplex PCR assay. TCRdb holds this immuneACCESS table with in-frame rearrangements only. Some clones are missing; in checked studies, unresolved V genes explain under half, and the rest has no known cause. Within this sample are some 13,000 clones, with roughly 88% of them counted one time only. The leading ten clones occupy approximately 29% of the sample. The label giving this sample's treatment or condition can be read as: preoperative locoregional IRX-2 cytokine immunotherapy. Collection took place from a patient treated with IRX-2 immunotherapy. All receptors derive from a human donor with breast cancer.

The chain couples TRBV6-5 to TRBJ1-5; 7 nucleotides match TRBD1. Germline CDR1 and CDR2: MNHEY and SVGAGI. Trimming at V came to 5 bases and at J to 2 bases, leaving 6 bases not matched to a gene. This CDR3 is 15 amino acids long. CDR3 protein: CASSHRGMGNQPQHF. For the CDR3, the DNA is TGTGCCAGCAGTCACAGGGGTATGGGCAATCAGCCCCAGCATTTT.

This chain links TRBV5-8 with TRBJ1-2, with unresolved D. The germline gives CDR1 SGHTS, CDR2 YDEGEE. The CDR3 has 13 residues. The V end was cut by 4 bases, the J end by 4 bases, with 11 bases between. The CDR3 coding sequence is TGTGCCAGCAGCCCGACTATGGGCTATGGCTACACCTTC. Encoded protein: CASSPTMGYGYTF.

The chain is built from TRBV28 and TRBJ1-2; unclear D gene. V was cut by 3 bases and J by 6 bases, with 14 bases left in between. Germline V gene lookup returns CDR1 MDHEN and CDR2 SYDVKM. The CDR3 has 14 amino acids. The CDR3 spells CASSLDSRGDGYTF. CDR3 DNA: TGTGCCAGCAGTTTGGACTCGCGGGGAGATGGCTACACCTTC.

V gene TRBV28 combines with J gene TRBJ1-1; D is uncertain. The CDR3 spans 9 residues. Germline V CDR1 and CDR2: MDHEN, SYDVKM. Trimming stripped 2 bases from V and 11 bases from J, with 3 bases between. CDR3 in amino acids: CASSLLAFF. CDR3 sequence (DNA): TGTGCCAGCAGTTTACTCGCTTTCTTT.

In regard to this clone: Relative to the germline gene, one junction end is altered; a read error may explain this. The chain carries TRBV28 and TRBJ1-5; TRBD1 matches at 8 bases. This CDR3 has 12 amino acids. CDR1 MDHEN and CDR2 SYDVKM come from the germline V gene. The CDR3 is CASRTQGAHVRF. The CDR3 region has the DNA TGTGCCAGCAGAACTCAGGGGGCCCACGTACGATTT.

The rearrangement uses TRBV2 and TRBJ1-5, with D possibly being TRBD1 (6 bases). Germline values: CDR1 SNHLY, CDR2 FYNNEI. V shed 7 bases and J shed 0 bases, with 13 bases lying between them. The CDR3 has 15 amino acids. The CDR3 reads CASNREPYSNQPQHF. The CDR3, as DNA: TGTGCCAGCAACAGGGAACCTTATAGCAATCAGCCCCAGCATTTT.

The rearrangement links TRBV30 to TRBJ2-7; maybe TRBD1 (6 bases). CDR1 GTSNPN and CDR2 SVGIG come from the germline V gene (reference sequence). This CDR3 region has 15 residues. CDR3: CAYEGTGHPRDEQYF. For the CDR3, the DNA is TGTGCTTATGAGGGGACGGGACACCCAAGGGACGAGCAGTACTTC.

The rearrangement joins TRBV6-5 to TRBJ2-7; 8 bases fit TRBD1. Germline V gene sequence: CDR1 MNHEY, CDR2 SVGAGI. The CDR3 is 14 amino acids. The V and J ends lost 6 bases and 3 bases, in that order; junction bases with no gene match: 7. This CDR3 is CASSRTGRLYEQYF. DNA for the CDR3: TGTGCCAGCAGCCGGACAGGGCGTCTCTACGAGCAGTACTTC.

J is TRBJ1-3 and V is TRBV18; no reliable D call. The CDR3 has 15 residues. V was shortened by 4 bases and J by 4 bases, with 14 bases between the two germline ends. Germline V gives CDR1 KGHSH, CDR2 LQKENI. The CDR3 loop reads CASSQIGKAGNTIYF. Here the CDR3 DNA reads TGTGCCAGCTCACAAATAGGAAAAGCGGGAAACACCATATATTTT.

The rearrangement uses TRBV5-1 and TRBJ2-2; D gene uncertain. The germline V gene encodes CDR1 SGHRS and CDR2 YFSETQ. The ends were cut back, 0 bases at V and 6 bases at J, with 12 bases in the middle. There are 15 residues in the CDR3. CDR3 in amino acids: CASSLGPAVAGELFF. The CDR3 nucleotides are TGCGCCAGCAGCTTGGGACCCGCGGTGGCCGGGGAGCTGTTTTTT.

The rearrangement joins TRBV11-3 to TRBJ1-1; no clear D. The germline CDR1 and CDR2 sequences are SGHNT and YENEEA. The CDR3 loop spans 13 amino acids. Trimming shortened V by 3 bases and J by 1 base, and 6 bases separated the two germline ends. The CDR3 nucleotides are TGTGCCAGCAGCTTCACGGCGAACACTGAAGCTTTCTTT. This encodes CASSFTANTEAFF.

The CDR3: CAGTSDRGTEAFF. CDR3 DNA sequence: TGTGCCGGCACCTCGGACCGGGGCACTGAAGCTTTCTTT. The J gene is TRBJ1-1, the V gene TRBV28; D call uncertain. The CDR3 length is 13 residues. From germline, CDR1 is MDHEN and CDR2 SYDVKM. V was shortened by 11 bases and J by 4 bases, with 17 bases between the two germline ends. The whole variable domain, remainder taken from reference TRBV28 and TRBJ1-1, is DVKVTQSSRYLVKRTGEKVFLECVQDMDHENMFWYRQDPGLGLRLIYFSYDVKMKEKGDIPEGYSVSREKKERFSLILESASTNQTSMYLCAGTSDRGTEAFFGQGTRLTVV.

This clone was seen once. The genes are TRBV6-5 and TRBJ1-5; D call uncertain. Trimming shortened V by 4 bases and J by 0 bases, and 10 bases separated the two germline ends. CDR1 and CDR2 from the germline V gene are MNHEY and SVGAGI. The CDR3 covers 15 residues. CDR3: CASSSYSYSNQPQHF. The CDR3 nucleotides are TGTGCCAGCAGTTCCTACAGCTATAGCAATCAGCCCCAGCATTTT.

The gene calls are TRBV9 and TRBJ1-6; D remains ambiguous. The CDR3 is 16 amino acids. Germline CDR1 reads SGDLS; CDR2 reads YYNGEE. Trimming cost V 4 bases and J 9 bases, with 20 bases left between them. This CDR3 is CASSLMGDVKASPLHF. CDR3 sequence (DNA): TGTGCCAGCAGCCTTATGGGAGACGTCAAAGCTTCACCCCTCCACTTT.

CDR3 DNA: TGTGCCAGCAGCCAAAGGGAGGACTTAGATGAAAAACTGTTTTTT. Translation gives CASSQREDLDEKLFF. The chain joins TRBV4-2 to TRBJ1-4; D gene unclear. The CDR3 contains 15 residues. Per the germline V gene, CDR1 is LGHNA and CDR2 is YNFKEQ. V was shortened by 2 bases and J by 6 bases, with 13 bases between the two germline ends.

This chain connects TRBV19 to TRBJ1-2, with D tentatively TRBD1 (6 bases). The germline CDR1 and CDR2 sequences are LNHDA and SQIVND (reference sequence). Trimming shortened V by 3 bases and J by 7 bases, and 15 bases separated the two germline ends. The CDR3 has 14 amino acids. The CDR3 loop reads CASSIGAGASGYTF. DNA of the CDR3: TGTGCCAGTAGTATTGGGGCAGGGGCCAGTGGCTACACCTTC.

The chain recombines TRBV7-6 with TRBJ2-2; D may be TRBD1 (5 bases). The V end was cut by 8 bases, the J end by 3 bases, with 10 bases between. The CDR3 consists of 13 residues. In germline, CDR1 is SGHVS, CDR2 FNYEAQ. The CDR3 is CASLGRYTGELFF. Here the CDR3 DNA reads TGTGCCAGCCTGGGGCGGTACACCGGGGAGCTGTTTTTT.

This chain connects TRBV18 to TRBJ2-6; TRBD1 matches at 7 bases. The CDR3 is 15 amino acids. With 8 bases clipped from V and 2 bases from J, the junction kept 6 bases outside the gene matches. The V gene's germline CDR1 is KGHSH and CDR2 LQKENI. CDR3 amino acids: CASTYQGAGANVLTF. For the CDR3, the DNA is TGTGCCAGCACCTACCAGGGGGCTGGGGCCAACGTCCTGACTTTC.

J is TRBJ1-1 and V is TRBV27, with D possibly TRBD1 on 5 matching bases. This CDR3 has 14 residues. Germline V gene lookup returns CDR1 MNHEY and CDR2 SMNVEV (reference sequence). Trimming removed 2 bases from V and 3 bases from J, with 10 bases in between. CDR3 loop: CASSLNWGDTEAFF. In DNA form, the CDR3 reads TGTGCCAGCAGTTTAAATTGGGGGGACACTGAAGCTTTCTTT.

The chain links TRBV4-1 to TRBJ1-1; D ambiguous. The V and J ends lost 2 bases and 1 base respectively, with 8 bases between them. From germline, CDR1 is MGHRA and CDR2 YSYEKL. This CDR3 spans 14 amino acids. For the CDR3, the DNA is TGCGCCAGCAGCCAAACCGACCGGAACACTGAAGCTTTCTTT. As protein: CASSQTDRNTEAFF.

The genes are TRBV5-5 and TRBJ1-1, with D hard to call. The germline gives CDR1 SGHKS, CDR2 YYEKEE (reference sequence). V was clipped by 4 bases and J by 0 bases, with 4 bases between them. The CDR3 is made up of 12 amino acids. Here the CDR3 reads CASSDMNTEAFF. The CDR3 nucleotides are TGTGCCAGCAGCGACATGAACACTGAAGCTTTCTTT.

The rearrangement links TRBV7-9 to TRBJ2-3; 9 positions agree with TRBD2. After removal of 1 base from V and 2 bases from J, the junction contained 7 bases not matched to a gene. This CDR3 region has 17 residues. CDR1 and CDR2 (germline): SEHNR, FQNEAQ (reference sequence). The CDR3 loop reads CASSLGQTSGTTDTQYF. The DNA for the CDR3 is TGTGCCAGCAGCTTAGGGCAGACTAGCGGTACCACAGATACGCAGTATTTT.

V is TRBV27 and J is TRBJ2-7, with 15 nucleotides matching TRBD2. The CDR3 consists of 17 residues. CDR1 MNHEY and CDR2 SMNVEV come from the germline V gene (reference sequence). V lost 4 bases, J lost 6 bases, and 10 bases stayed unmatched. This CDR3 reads CASSSWTSGGVQGEQYF. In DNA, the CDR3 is TGTGCCAGCAGTTCCTGGACTAGCGGGGGGGTGCAGGGCGAGCAGTACTTC.

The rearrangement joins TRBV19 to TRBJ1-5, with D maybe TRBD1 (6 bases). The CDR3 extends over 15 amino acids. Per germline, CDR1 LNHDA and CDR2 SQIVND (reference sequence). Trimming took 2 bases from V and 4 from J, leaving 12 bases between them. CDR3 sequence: CASSIRGGSNQPQHF. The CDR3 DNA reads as TGTGCCAGTAGTATAAGGGGGGGAAGTAATCAGCCCCAGCATTTT.

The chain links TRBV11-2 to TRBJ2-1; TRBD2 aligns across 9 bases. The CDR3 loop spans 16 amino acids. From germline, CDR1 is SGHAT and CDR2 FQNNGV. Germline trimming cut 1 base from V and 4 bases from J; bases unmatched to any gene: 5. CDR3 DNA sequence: TGTGCCAGCAGCTTAGGTCTAGCGGGGTCTTACAATGAGCAGTTCTTC. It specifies CASSLGLAGSYNEQFF.

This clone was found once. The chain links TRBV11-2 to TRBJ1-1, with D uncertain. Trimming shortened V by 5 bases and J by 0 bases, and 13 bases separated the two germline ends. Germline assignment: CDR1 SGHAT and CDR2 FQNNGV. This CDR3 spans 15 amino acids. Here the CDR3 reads CASSRIQRLNTEAFF. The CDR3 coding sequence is TGTGCCAGCAGCCGGATACAGCGATTGAACACTGAAGCTTTCTTT.

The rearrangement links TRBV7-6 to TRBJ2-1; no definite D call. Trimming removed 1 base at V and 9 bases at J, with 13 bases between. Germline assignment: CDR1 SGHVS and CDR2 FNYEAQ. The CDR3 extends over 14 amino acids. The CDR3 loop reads CASSLERSIGEQFF. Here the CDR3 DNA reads TGTGCCAGCAGCTTAGAACGTTCCATCGGTGAGCAGTTCTTC.

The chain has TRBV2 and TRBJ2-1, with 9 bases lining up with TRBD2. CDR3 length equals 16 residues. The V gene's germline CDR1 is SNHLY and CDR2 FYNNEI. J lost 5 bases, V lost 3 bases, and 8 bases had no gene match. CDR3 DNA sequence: TGTGCCAGCAGTGACCCCCGCAGCGGGGGGAACAATGAGCAGTTCTTC. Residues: CASSDPRSGGNNEQFF.

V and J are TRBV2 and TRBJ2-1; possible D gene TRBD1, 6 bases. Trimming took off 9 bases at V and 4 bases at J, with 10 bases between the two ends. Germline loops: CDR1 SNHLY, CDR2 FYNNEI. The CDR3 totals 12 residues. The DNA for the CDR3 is TGTGCCAGTAAGGGGGAGTACAATGAGCAGTTCTTC. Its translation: CASKGEYNEQFF.

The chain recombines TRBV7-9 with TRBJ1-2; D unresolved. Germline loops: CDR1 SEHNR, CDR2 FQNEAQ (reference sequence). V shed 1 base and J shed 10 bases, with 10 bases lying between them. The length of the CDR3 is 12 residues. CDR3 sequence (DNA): TGTGCCAGCAGCTTAGAGATGGGAATCTACACCTTC. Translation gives CASSLEMGIYTF.